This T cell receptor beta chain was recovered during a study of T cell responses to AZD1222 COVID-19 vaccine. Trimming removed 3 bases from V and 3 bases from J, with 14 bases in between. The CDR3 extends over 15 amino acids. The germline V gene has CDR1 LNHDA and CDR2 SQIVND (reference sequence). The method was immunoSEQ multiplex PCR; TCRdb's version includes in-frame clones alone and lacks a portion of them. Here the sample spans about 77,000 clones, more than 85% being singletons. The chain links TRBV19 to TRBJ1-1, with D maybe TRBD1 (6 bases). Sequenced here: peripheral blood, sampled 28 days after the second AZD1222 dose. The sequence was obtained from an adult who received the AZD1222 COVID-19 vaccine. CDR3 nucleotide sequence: TGTGCCAGTAGTATCACAGGGTTGGTGTACACTGAAGCTTTCTTT. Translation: CASSITGLVYTEAFF.